The rows below give T cell receptor beta chains drawn from one sample of a study of T cell responses to AZD1222 COVID-19 vaccine. Only in-frame clones appear in the TCRdb table, and some are missing; sequencing was by immunoSEQ multiplex PCR. The repertoire includes nearly 110,000 clones, about 90% of them detected once, and less than 7.5% sits in the top ten. This material consisted of peripheral blood, taken 28 days after the second AZD1222 dose. These receptor sequences come from an adult who received the AZD1222 COVID-19 vaccine. Each CDR3 is given with its conserved first and last residue. Each record gives: D gene, J gene, clone size, CDR3 length, V gene, CDR3 protein, CDR3 DNA. The D gene is left open where the match is weak. Clone size is stated in some rows and not others, as once, few, many or a class when expanded.

TRBD1 TRBJ1-1 . 15 TRBV20-1 CSATDPSTGRTEAFF TGCAGTGCTACTGATCCTTCGACAGGGAGGACTGAAGCTTTCTTT
. TRBJ1-1 . 13 TRBV18 CASSPDQTGGAFF TGTGCCAGCTCGCCCGACCAAACGGGTGGAGCTTTCTTT
. TRBJ2-2 . 14 TRBV10-3 CAISPGSNTGELFF TGTGCCATCTCTCCAGGGTCCAACACCGGGGAGCTGTTTTTT
. TRBJ1-5 . 13 TRBV11-2 CASSLSSNQPQHF TGTGCCAGCAGCTTGTCGAGCAATCAGCCCCAGCATTTT
. TRBJ2-7 . 14 TRBV7-2 CASSTQGTGYEQYF TGTGCCAGCAGCACCCAGGGGACGGGCTACGAGCAGTACTTC
. TRBJ1-6 . 15 TRBV7-2 CASSLNSGYNSPLHF TGTGCCAGCAGCTTAAATAGCGGTTATAATTCACCCCTCCACTTT
TRBD2 TRBJ2-2 . 15 TRBV3-1/TRBV3-2 CASSQTSGFTGELFF TGTGCCAGCAGCCAAACTAGCGGATTCACCGGGGAGCTGTTTTTT
. TRBJ1-6 . 14 TRBV19 CASTPDSLNSPLHF TGTGCCAGTACCCCGGACAGCCTCAATTCACCCCTCCACTTT
. TRBJ2-7 . 15 TRBV5-1 CASSLGGVGAYEQYF TGCGCCAGCAGCTTGGGAGGGGTGGGAGCCTACGAGCAGTACTTC
. TRBJ1-6 once 16 TRBV4-2 CASSQERRFENSPLHF TGTGCCAGCAGCCAAGAAAGACGCTTCGAAAATTCACCCCTCCACTTT
. TRBJ2-3 . 16 TRBV11-3 CASSLGPGSGTDTQYF TGTGCCAGCAGCTTAGGGCCGGGGTCGGGCACAGATACGCAGTATTTT
TRBD1 TRBJ1-1 . 13 TRBV5-1 CASSYGQGTEAFF TGCGCCAGCAGCTATGGACAGGGCACTGAAGCTTTCTTT
. TRBJ2-2 . 13 TRBV4-3 CASSQGDVGELFF TGCGCCAGCAGCCAAGGGGACGTCGGGGAGCTGTTTTTT
. TRBJ1-2 . 17 TRBV14 CASSQDSWQGKIYGYTF TGTGCCAGCAGCCAAGATTCGTGGCAGGGGAAAATATATGGCTACACCTTC
TRBD2 TRBJ2-3 . 16 TRBV6-1 CASSGHLAGGRDTQYF TGTGCCAGCAGTGGACACCTAGCGGGGGGGCGAGATACGCAGTATTTT
. TRBJ2-3 once 14 TRBV7-9 CASSSPEGTDTQYF TGTGCCAGCAGCTCCCCGGAGGGCACAGATACGCAGTATTTT
TRBD2 TRBJ2-1 once 18 TRBV4-1 CASSQRLSGGSSYNEQFF TGCGCCAGCAGCCAGAGGCTCAGCGGGGGGAGCTCCTACAATGAGCAGTTCTTC
. TRBJ1-1 . 12 TRBV7-9 CASSQMNTEAFF TGTGCCAGCAGCCAGATGAACACTGAAGCTTTCTTT
TRBD2 TRBJ2-3 once 15 TRBV5-4 CASSPGTTSTDTQYF TGTGCCAGCAGCCCTGGGACTACTAGCACAGATACGCAGTATTTT
. TRBJ1-3 . 13 TRBV29-1 CSVALASGNTIYF TGCAGCGTTGCACTGGCCTCTGGAAACACCATATATTTT
. TRBJ2-2 . 14 TRBV5-8 CASSVGVVTGELFF TGTGCCAGCAGCGTAGGGGTTGTAACCGGGGAGCTGTTTTTT
TRBD2 TRBJ2-3 . 16 TRBV9 CASSLGLAGFTDTQYF TGTGCCAGCAGCCTGGGACTAGCGGGTTTCACAGATACGCAGTATTTT
TRBD2 TRBJ2-6 few 20 TRBV4-3 CASSRGTQLAASSGANVLTF TGCGCCAGCAGCCGAGGAACACAACTAGCGGCGAGCTCTGGGGCCAACGTCCTGACTTTC
TRBD1 TRBJ1-2 once 13 TRBV29-1 CSGGTGGLDGYTF TGCAGCGGGGGGACAGGGGGACTGGATGGCTACACCTTC
. TRBJ1-1 . 13 TRBV11-2 CASSPPPRTEAFF TGTGCCAGCAGCCCACCCCCCCGCACTGAAGCTTTCTTT
TRBD1 TRBJ1-1 . 16 TRBV3-1/TRBV3-2 CASSPDRQGADTEAFF TGTGCCAGCAGCCCCGACCGACAGGGGGCGGACACTGAAGCTTTCTTT
TRBD2 TRBJ2-1 . 15 TRBV5-8 CASSLGQREDNEQFF TGTGCCAGCAGCTTGGGCCAGCGGGAGGACAATGAGCAGTTCTTC
TRBD1 TRBJ1-2 . 16 TRBV5-1 CASSFPGQGSNYGYTF TGCGCCAGCAGCTTTCCGGGACAGGGTTCCAACTATGGCTACACCTTC